One and the same sample provided the 24 T cell receptor beta chains below, sequenced in a study of control samples from healthy donors and cancer patients. Assay: immunoSEQ multiplex PCR; the TCRdb copy retains only in-frame clones and omits some. This sample yields around 200,000 clones, of which roughly 94% are seen a single time; about 1.6% belongs to the top ten. Sequencing was performed on blood. The receptors were gathered from a man aged 50 or older in good health.

The table lists this clone with a count of one. V gene TRBV5-1 combines with J gene TRBJ2-1; D gene ambiguous. The germline V and J ends were trimmed by 6 bases and 8 bases, with 18 bases remaining between them. Germline CDR1 SGHRS, CDR2 YFSETQ. The CDR3 has 14 amino acids. The CDR3 loop reads CASKIATGTDEQFF. CDR3 coding DNA: TGCGCCAGCAAAATTGCAACGGGTACAGATGAGCAGTTCTTC.

The V call is TRBV9, the J call TRBJ2-7, with 7 bases that match TRBD1. Trimming removed 0 bases from V and 2 bases from J; junction bases left unmatched: 5. The germline CDR1 and CDR2 sequences are SGDLS and YYNGEE. The CDR3 is 15 amino acids. CDR3 sequence (DNA): TGTGCCAGCAGCGTAGGACAGGGACAAGCCTACGAGCAGTACTTC. This translates into CASSVGQGQAYEQYF.

This sequence joins TRBV28 and TRBJ2-7, with D maybe TRBD1 (6 bases). Trimming stripped 7 bases from V and 2 bases from J, with 15 bases between. The CDR3 length is 14 residues. From germline, CDR1 is MDHEN and CDR2 SYDVKM. CDR3 bases: TGTGCCAGCATAGGACAGTTGGATGCCTACGAGCAGTACTTC. As protein: CASIGQLDAYEQYF.

The chain has TRBV19 and TRBJ2-3; no clear D. The CDR3 extends over 14 amino acids. Germline V gene data show CDR1 as LNHDA and CDR2 as SQIVND (reference sequence). V was cut by 3 bases and J by 6 bases, with 13 bases left in between. CDR3 nucleotides: TGTGCCAGTAGTATTAATAGGGTAGGGGATACGCAGTATTTT. Translated: CASSINRVGDTQYF.

The rearrangement links TRBV30 to TRBJ1-6; no definite D call. The germline gives CDR1 GTSNPN, CDR2 SVGIG (reference sequence). The CDR3 has 15 amino acids. Trimming shortened V by 0 bases and J by 4 bases, and 10 bases separated the two germline ends. The CDR3 region has the DNA TGTGCCTGGAGTGTACTTGAGCGGTATAATTCACCCCTCCACTTT. This translates into CAWSVLERYNSPLHF.

This chain joins TRBV27 and TRBJ1-6, with 7 bases fitting TRBD1. The CDR3 consists of 17 residues. In germline, CDR1 is MNHEY, CDR2 SMNVEV (reference sequence). Trimming took 5 bases from V and 7 from J; bases not matched to a gene: 14. The CDR3 nucleotides are TGTGCCAGCAGTCCCAAATCGACAGGGCCGAGAAATTCACCCCTCCACTTT. Translated: CASSPKSTGPRNSPLHF.

In the case of this clone: This specimen includes other DNA sequences encoding the same CDR3. The chain links TRBV18 to TRBJ2-3; no definite D call. Germline CDR1 is KGHSH and CDR2 is LQKENI. This CDR3 contains 13 residues. The germline V and J ends were trimmed by 3 bases and 0 bases, with 4 bases remaining between them. The CDR3 DNA follows: TGTGCCAGCTCACCCCCAAGCACAGATACGCAGTATTTT. Translated: CASSPPSTDTQYF.

Only one count was recorded for this clone. V is TRBV13 and J is TRBJ1-1; D might be TRBD1 (5 bases). The germline V and J ends were trimmed by 5 bases and 3 bases, with 13 bases remaining between them. The germline CDR1 and CDR2 sequences are PRHDT and FYEKMQ (reference sequence). CDR3 size: 14 residues. The CDR3 DNA sequence: TGTGCCAGCAGCATGAGCAGGGTATACACTGAAGCTTTCTTT. It yields the protein CASSMSRVYTEAFF.

The CDR3 here is CASSFPEGTANTGELFF. DNA of the CDR3: TGTGCCAGCAGCTTCCCCGAAGGAACAGCGAACACCGGGGAGCTGTTTTTT. The J gene is TRBJ2-2, the V gene TRBV28; the D is unclear. The V gene's germline CDR1 is MDHEN and CDR2 SYDVKM. Trimming pared 6 bases from V and 0 bases from J, leaving 17 bases between. CDR3 size: 17 residues.

A few counts support this clone. The chain joins TRBV15 to TRBJ2-4, with 8 bases lining up with TRBD1. V lost 6 bases, J lost 8 bases, and 3 bases stayed unmatched. CDR1 is LNHNV, CDR2 YYDKDF, per germline (reference sequence). The CDR3 has 12 residues. This CDR3 reads CATSQDRDIQYF. In DNA form, the CDR3 reads TGTGCCACCAGTCAGGACAGGGACATTCAGTACTTC.

The gene calls are TRBV19 and TRBJ2-7, with D perhaps matching TRBD1 (6 bases). The CDR3 length is 14 residues. CDR1 and CDR2 (germline): LNHDA, SQIVND (reference sequence). V was cut by 5 bases and J by 0 bases, with 11 bases left in between. The CDR3 protein is CASSSQTGSYEQYF. Here the CDR3 DNA reads TGTGCCAGTAGTTCTCAGACAGGCTCCTACGAGCAGTACTTC.

This clone was observed once. The gene calls are TRBV24-1 and TRBJ1-1; D might be TRBD1 (5 bases). V gave up 3 bases and J gave up 7 bases, with 14 bases separating them. In germline, CDR1 is KGHDR, CDR2 SFDVKD. The CDR3 is 14 residues long. The CDR3 here is CATSDGRGFGEAFF. CDR3 in DNA: TGTGCCACCAGTGATGGGAGGGGTTTCGGTGAAGCTTTCTTT.

The table lists this clone with a count of one. The gene calls are TRBV18 and TRBJ1-4; D not resolved. Germline CDR1 reads KGHSH; CDR2 reads LQKENI. V gave up 1 base and J gave up 4 bases, with 10 bases separating them. The CDR3 covers 15 residues. The CDR3 bases are TGTGCCAGCTCACCACAAACTGGATTTAATGAAAAACTGTTTTTT. Amino acids: CASSPQTGFNEKLFF.

The V gene is TRBV19, the J gene TRBJ2-3; a possible D gene is TRBD1 (6 bases). Germline V gene lookup returns CDR1 LNHDA and CDR2 SQIVND (reference sequence). The CDR3 has 15 amino acids. Trimming removed 6 bases at V and 4 bases at J, with 17 bases between. CDR3 nucleotide sequence: TGTGCCAGTAGCCACGGGACCAGGGGACCAGATACGCAGTATTTT. Its translation is CASSHGTRGPDTQYF.

V usage is TRBV3-1 (or the pseudogene TRBV3-2) and J usage is TRBJ1-5; D is undetermined. The germline CDR1 and CDR2 sequences are LGHDT and YNNKEL (reference sequence). With 4 bases removed from V and 5 bases from J, the gap between germline ends came to 6 bases. The CDR3 is made up of 12 amino acids. The CDR3 nucleotides read TGTGCCAGCAGCCGAGCTGATCAGCCCCAGCATTTT. Translated, it gives CASSRADQPQHF.

This chain links TRBV9 with TRBJ2-2; TRBD1 agrees at 8 bases. Per germline, CDR1 SGDLS and CDR2 YYNGEE. The V gene end was trimmed by 0 bases and the J gene end by 9 bases; junction bases not matched to a gene: 13. The CDR3 is 17 amino acids. The CDR3 DNA reads TGTGCCAGCAGCGTAGGAGTGGTTCCCGGACAGGGCTGGGAGCTGTTTTTT. It codes for CASSVGVVPGQGWELFF.

The chain combines TRBV2 with TRBJ2-7; perhaps D is TRBD1 or TRBD2 (5 bases each). V dropped 3 bases and J dropped 6 bases, with 12 bases sitting between them. The CDR3 covers 13 residues. Germline assignment: CDR1 SNHLY and CDR2 FYNNEI. DNA of the CDR3: TGTGCCAGCAGTGAGGAGGTAGGGGTCGAGCAGTACGTC. This translates into CASSEEVGVEQYV.

The gene calls are TRBV7-2 and TRBJ1-5, with 10 nucleotides matching TRBD1. CDR1 and CDR2 (germline): SGHTA, FQGNSA. This CDR3 comprises 16 residues. With V trimmed by 5 bases and J by 6 bases, 10 bases remained unmatched. CDR3 nucleotide sequence: TGTGCCAGCAGCCTCGACAGGGGGCTAATCCCTCAGCCCCAGCATTTT. It encodes CASSLDRGLIPQPQHF.

The V and J genes are TRBV7-2 and TRBJ1-1; 10 bases are shared with TRBD1. V lost 4 bases and J lost 6; bases outside the gene matches: 5. This CDR3 comprises 14 residues. CDR1 is SGHTA and CDR2 is FQGNSA in the germline V gene. This CDR3 is CASSSRDRGPEAFF. CDR3 coding DNA: TGTGCCAGCAGCTCCCGGGACAGGGGCCCTGAAGCTTTCTTT.

The V gene is TRBV5-1, the J gene TRBJ1-3; D is perhaps TRBD1 (6 bases). CDR3 length: 18 residues. Trimming took 4 bases from V and 0 from J, leaving 20 bases between them. Germline CDR1 SGHRS, CDR2 YFSETQ. The CDR3 DNA reads as TGCGCCAGCAGCCCCTCCGGGACATCCTTTCGCTCTGGAAACACCATATATTTT. Protein: CASSPSGTSFRSGNTIYF.

V is TRBV3-1 (or the pseudogene TRBV3-2) and J is TRBJ1-1, with D perhaps TRBD1 (5 bases). There are 15 residues in the CDR3. V lost 1 base and J lost 1, with 10 bases in between. Germline V gives CDR1 LGHDT, CDR2 YNNKEL (reference sequence). CDR3 in DNA: TGTGCCAGCAGCCAAGGGGAGGGGTCGAACACTGAAGCTTTCTTT. It encodes CASSQGEGSNTEAFF.

The chain combines TRBV27 with TRBJ1-5; 7 nucleotides match TRBD1. V gave up 6 bases and J gave up 2 bases; unmatched junction bases: 7. CDR1 MNHEY and CDR2 SMNVEV come from the germline V gene (reference sequence). The CDR3 covers 15 residues. The chain's CDR3 is CASRAQGEGNQPQHF. In DNA, the CDR3 is TGTGCCAGCAGAGCTCAGGGGGAGGGCAATCAGCCCCAGCATTTT.

The chain joins TRBV10-2 to TRBJ2-1; 8 nucleotides match TRBD2. Germline CDR1 and CDR2: WSHSY and SAAADI. Losses at the gene ends were 6 bases for V and 8 bases for J; bases not matched to a gene: 3. The CDR3 covers 12 residues. CDR3 loop: CASRGAGDEQFF. The CDR3 DNA reads as TGCGCCAGCAGGGGAGCGGGAGATGAGCAGTTCTTC.

The chain combines TRBV6-2 or TRBV6-3 with TRBJ1-6; D is undetermined. CDR3 length: 17 amino acids. Germline V lookup: CDR1 MNHEY, CDR2 SVGEGT. The ends were cut back, 0 bases at V and 0 bases at J, with 9 bases in the middle. The CDR3 DNA is TGTGCCAGCAGTTACTCCGTTGGAAGCTCCTATAATTCACCCCTCCACTTT. Its translation: CASSYSVGSSYNSPLHF.